This T cell receptor (beta chain) was identified during a study of blood T cell repertoires in COVID-19. How the authors handled the data: By means of reference gene primer amplification, nucleated cell counts were estimated. Libraries were prepared by immunoSEQ multiplex PCR; TCRdb keeps only in-frame clonotypes and omits some of them. Clone size and V and J calls were adopted from that table, with D and trimming inferred from the DNA. Among around 110,000 clones, 89% were seen once, and the ten largest hold approximately 4.9%. Germline assignment: CDR1 SGHDN and CDR2 FVKESK. The length of the CDR3 is 15 residues. With 2 bases removed from V and 5 bases from J, the gap between germline ends came to 15 bases.

The rearrangement joins TRBV14 to TRBJ1-1, with a weak D call TRBD1 (5 bases). The specimen sequenced was peripheral blood. The TCR originated in a man aged 40-50 years with active or convalescent COVID-19. CDR3 region: CASSQSPYPGTEAFF. CDR3 DNA sequence: TGTGCCAGCAGCCAATCACCGTATCCAGGGACTGAAGCTTTCTTT.